These 28 T cell receptor beta chains originate from one sample sequenced in a study of cytomegalovirus exposure and HLA in healthy donors. The primer mix had 60 Vbeta and 13 Jbeta primers. Using immunoSEQ multiplex PCR, the repertoire was profiled, and TCRdb retains in-frame clones only, with some absent. The repertoire has fewer than 120,000 clones, nearly 80% of them found once; the top ten carry under 1.5%. Sequenced: PBMCs. These receptors were collected from a woman in her thirties in good health and CMV-seronegative.

The chain links TRBV6-1 to TRBJ1-2, with 10 positions matching TRBD1. Germline V gene lookup returns CDR1 MNHNS and CDR2 SASEGT. CDR3 length equals 16 residues. Trimming removed 2 bases from V and 4 bases from J; junction bases left unmatched: 7. The CDR3 sequence is CASSESLGQGIYGYTF. The CDR3 DNA reads as TGTGCCAGCAGTGAATCTCTGGGACAGGGGATCTATGGCTACACCTTC.

The V call is TRBV29-1, the J call TRBJ2-5; no firm D call. V was clipped by 5 bases and J by 5 bases, with 9 bases between them. The CDR3 covers 11 residues. Germline values: CDR1 SQVTM, CDR2 ANQGSEA. CDR3 coding DNA: TGCAGCGTTTGGAGTGGGGAGACCCAGTACTTC. Translated, it gives CSVWSGETQYF.

CDR3 sequence (DNA): TGTGCCAGCAGCTCCAGGGGGGACGGCACGGTCTACGAGCAGTACTTC. Protein sequence: CASSSRGDGTVYEQYF. This rearrangement joins TRBV7-8 to TRBJ2-7, with D possibly matching TRBD1 (7 bases). Germline loops: CDR1 SGHVS, CDR2 FQNEAQ. CDR3 size: 16 residues. Trimming pared 4 bases from V and 3 bases from J, leaving 19 bases between.

The rearrangement links TRBV28 to TRBJ1-1, with 7 nucleotides matching TRBD1. The trim removed 8 bases at V and 2 bases at J, leaving 8 bases unmatched. Germline V gene sequence: CDR1 MDHEN, CDR2 SYDVKM. The length of the CDR3 is 14 residues. Written as DNA, the CDR3 is TGTGCCAGCGGACTCCAGGGGGGCAACACTGAAGCTTTCTTT. This gives the protein CASGLQGGNTEAFF.

The chain is built from TRBV7-9 and TRBJ1-5; TRBD1 matches at 7 bases. Germline V lookup: CDR1 SEHNR, CDR2 FQNEAQ (reference sequence). CDR3 length equals 14 residues. The trim removed 2 bases at V and 7 bases at J, leaving 5 bases unmatched. CDR3 bases: TGTGCCAGCAGCTTATCGACAGGGCCACAGCCCCAGCATTTT. As protein: CASSLSTGPQPQHF.

The chain combines TRBV4-1 with TRBJ2-1, with 7 bases matching TRBD1. The germline gives CDR1 MGHRA, CDR2 YSYEKL. The CDR3 is 18 amino acids. Losses at the gene ends were 2 bases for V and 1 base for J; bases not matched to a gene: 11. CDR3 coding DNA: TGCGCCAGCAGCCAATCACGTACAGGGGCTGTTTCCTACAATGAGCAGTTCTTC. Translated, it gives CASSQSRTGAVSYNEQFF.

The chain carries TRBV14 and TRBJ1-2; 8 positions match TRBD1. The CDR3 is 16 residues long. V lost 3 bases and J lost 8; bases outside the gene matches: 14. Per germline, CDR1 SGHDN and CDR2 FVKESK. In DNA, the CDR3 is TGTGCCAGCAGCCATAGGGACAGGCTCAGGGTCCGAGGCTACACCTTC. Residues: CASSHRDRLRVRGYTF.

The chain couples TRBV7-2 to TRBJ2-5; D is perhaps TRBD2 (6 bases). This CDR3 region has 14 residues. V lost 5 bases to trimming and J lost 7 bases, with 17 bases between them. CDR1 is SGHTA and CDR2 is FQGNSA in the germline V gene. The CDR3 region has the DNA TGTGCCAGCAGCCGCGGACGGGGGACGGGGACCCAGTACTTC. It is translated as CASSRGRGTGTQYF.

CDR3 DNA sequence: TGTGCCAGCACCGAAGGCCAGGGAATCACTGAAGCTTTCTTT. Translated: CASTEGQGITEAFF. The chain uses TRBV7-3 and TRBJ1-1, with D perhaps TRBD1 (5 bases). The germline V gene has CDR1 SGHTA and CDR2 FQGTGA. The CDR3 loop spans 14 amino acids. V was cut by 7 bases and J by 4 bases, with 16 bases left in between.

The J gene is TRBJ2-3, the V gene TRBV18; D is possibly TRBD2 (5 bases). V shed 2 bases and J shed 0 bases, with 9 bases lying between them. This CDR3 contains 15 residues. Looked up from germline, CDR1 is KGHSH and CDR2 is LQKENI. This CDR3 reads CASSPSSSSTDTQYF. CDR3 nucleotide sequence: TGTGCCAGCTCACCATCTAGCAGTAGCACAGATACGCAGTATTTT.

The CDR3 region is CASSLRGQEGYTF. The CDR3 DNA reads as TGTGCCAGCAGCCTCAGGGGTCAGGAGGGCTACACCTTC. This sequence joins TRBV9 and TRBJ1-2, with D possibly TRBD1 on 6 matching bases. Trimming took off 4 bases at V and 8 bases at J, with 15 bases between the two ends. This CDR3 comprises 13 residues. Germline assignment: CDR1 SGDLS and CDR2 YYNGEE.

This sequence joins TRBV6-5 and TRBJ2-7; D ambiguous. The CDR3 has 14 amino acids. Deletions cut 0 bases from V and 5 bases from J, with 11 bases between. Germline lookup yields CDR1 MNHEY and CDR2 SVGAGI. CDR3 DNA: TGTGCCAGCAGTTACTCTGGCCAGGCCAACGAGCAGTACTTC. This codes for CASSYSGQANEQYF.

In its sample, this clone was seen a few times. V is TRBV25-1 and J is TRBJ1-1; D might be TRBD1 (5 bases). Germline V CDR1 and CDR2: MGHDK, SYGVNS. CDR3 size: 13 residues. V was pared by 8 bases and J by 4 bases, with 14 bases between. The CDR3 DNA follows: TGTGCCAGCCGGACCTCGGGGGGCACTGAAGCTTTCTTT. Its translation: CASRTSGGTEAFF.

The CDR3 DNA reads as TGTGCCAGCAGCTCCGACTCTTCCCTAGCCAAAAACATTCAGTACTTC. Residues: CASSSDSSLAKNIQYF. This sequence joins TRBV5-6 and TRBJ2-4; D is ambiguous. The V and J ends lost 3 bases and 0 bases respectively, with 13 bases between them. CDR3 length equals 16 residues. The germline CDR1 and CDR2 sequences are SGHDT and YYEEEE.

The chain is built from TRBV9 and TRBJ1-4, with D perhaps TRBD1 (5 bases). The CDR3 totals 16 residues. Trimming removed 1 base at V and 1 base at J, with 11 bases between. Germline assignment: CDR1 SGDLS and CDR2 YYNGEE. For the CDR3, the DNA is TGTGCCAGCAGCGTACGTCCGGGGGGAACTAATGAAAAACTGTTTTTT. Translation gives CASSVRPGGTNEKLFF. The whole variable domain, remainder taken from reference TRBV9 and TRBJ1-4, is DSGVTQTPKHLITATGQRVTLRCSPRSGDLSVYWYQQSLDQGLQFLIQYYNGEERAKGNILERFSAQQFPDLHSELNLSSLELGDSALYFCASSVRPGGTNEKLFFGSGTQLSVL.

The V and J genes are TRBV7-2 and TRBJ2-7; 9 bases agree with TRBD2. The CDR3 runs to 15 residues. Germline loops: CDR1 SGHTA, CDR2 FQGNSA. V was clipped by 1 base and J by 2 bases; unmatched bases: 3. CDR3 sequence (DNA): TGTGCCAGCAGCTTAGGTAGCGGGAGCCCCTACGAGCAGTACGTC. It yields the protein CASSLGSGSPYEQYV.

J is TRBJ2-1 and V is TRBV4-2; a weak D match, TRBD2 (6 bases). V lost 4 bases to trimming and J lost 2 bases, with 12 bases between them. Per germline, CDR1 LGHNA and CDR2 YNFKEQ. This CDR3 contains 15 residues. The CDR3 spells CASSPEAGPYNEQFF. CDR3 bases: TGTGCCAGCAGCCCCGAAGCGGGCCCCTACAATGAGCAGTTCTTC.

V and J are TRBV19 and TRBJ2-7; 8 positions agree with TRBD1. This CDR3 spans 14 amino acids. Germline assignment: CDR1 LNHDA and CDR2 SQIVND (reference sequence). Losses at the gene ends were 6 bases for V and 3 bases for J; bases not matched to a gene: 7. This chain's CDR3 is CASRFGQGSYEQYF. Here the CDR3 DNA reads TGTGCCAGTAGATTCGGACAGGGAAGCTACGAGCAGTACTTC.

The chain combines TRBV18 with TRBJ1-2; 7 bases line up with TRBD1. With 1 base clipped from V and 4 bases from J, the junction kept 0 bases outside the gene matches. The CDR3 contains 13 residues. Germline CDR1 reads KGHSH; CDR2 reads LQKENI. The CDR3 is CASSPQGAYGYTF. CDR3 sequence (DNA): TGTGCCAGCTCACCACAGGGGGCCTATGGCTACACCTTC.

The chain links TRBV27 to TRBJ2-7; D may be TRBD2 (6 bases). V gave up 5 bases and J gave up 4 bases, with 12 bases separating them. From germline, CDR1 is MNHEY and CDR2 SMNVEV (reference sequence). CDR3 length: 13 residues. DNA of the CDR3: TGTGCCAGCAGTCCGGGGGACCTTTACGAGCAGTACTTC. This gives the protein CASSPGDLYEQYF.

The chain has TRBV9 and TRBJ2-4; 9 nucleotides agree with TRBD1. The J segment lost 10 bases and the V segment lost 3 bases, leaving 8 bases of the junction unmatched. Per the germline V gene, CDR1 is SGDLS and CDR2 is YYNGEE. The CDR3 totals 14 residues. The CDR3 here is CASSANRDRAIQYF. CDR3 in DNA: TGTGCCAGCAGCGCCAACCGGGACAGGGCTATTCAGTACTTC.

The rearrangement links TRBV7-9 to TRBJ1-5; 7 bases are shared with TRBD1. Germline V lookup: CDR1 SEHNR, CDR2 FQNEAQ (reference sequence). Unmatched junction bases numbered 11, after V lost 5 bases and J lost 10 bases. The CDR3 is 14 amino acids. DNA of the CDR3: TGTGCCAGCAGCACCGGGACAGACCCTGGACCCCAGCATTTT. Translated, it gives CASSTGTDPGPQHF.

The J gene is TRBJ2-7, the V gene TRBV11-2; perhaps TRBD2 as D (6 bases). The CDR3 is 14 amino acids. Germline loops: CDR1 SGHAT, CDR2 FQNNGV. The V end lost 1 base, the J end lost 2 bases, and 9 bases lay between the germline ends. The CDR3 coding sequence is TGTGCCAGCAGCTTAGTGGAGGGGACCTACGAGCAGTACTTC. This codes for CASSLVEGTYEQYF. Combining the CDR3 with reference TRBV11-2 and TRBJ2-7 gives the whole variable domain EAGVAQSPRYKIIEKRQSVAFWCNPISGHATLYWYQQILGQGPKLLIQFQNNGVVDDSQLPKDRFSAERLKGVDSTLKIQPAKLEDSAVYLCASSLVEGTYEQYFGPGTRLTVT.

The gene calls are TRBV7-9 and TRBJ2-3; 7 bases are shared with TRBD1. Germline trimming cut 4 bases from V and 3 bases from J; bases unmatched to any gene: 4. Per germline, CDR1 SEHNR and CDR2 FQNEAQ (reference sequence). The CDR3 length is 14 residues. Written as DNA, the CDR3 is TGTGCCAGCAGCTACGACAGGGATACAGATACGCAGTATTTT. It encodes CASSYDRDTDTQYF.

This clone has a handful of counts. V is TRBV25-1 and J is TRBJ2-1; D perhaps matches TRBD2 (5 bases). V lost 1 base, J lost 8 bases, and 12 bases lay in between. From germline, CDR1 is MGHDK and CDR2 SYGVNS. The CDR3 sequence is 14 residues long. CDR3: CASSEWGVGDEQFF. The CDR3 DNA follows: TGTGCCAGCAGTGAATGGGGAGTTGGGGATGAGCAGTTCTTC.

The gene calls are TRBV6-5 and TRBJ2-7; tentatively, D is TRBD1 (6 bases). Germline lookup yields CDR1 MNHEY and CDR2 SVGAGI. V gave up 0 bases and J gave up 7 bases, with 16 bases separating them. CDR3 size: 15 residues. The CDR3 region is CASSYSIAGVGEQYF. The CDR3, as DNA: TGTGCCAGCAGTTACTCGATTGCAGGGGTGGGGGAGCAGTACTTC.

This clone was detected only once. The chain couples TRBV7-9 to TRBJ2-1; 13 bases fit TRBD2. V lost 5 bases to trimming and J lost 4 bases; unmatched junction nucleotides: 5. The CDR3 totals 16 residues. Germline CDR1 SEHNR, CDR2 FQNEAQ (reference sequence). DNA for the CDR3: TGTGCCAGCAGCCCCCAGGGACTAGCGGGGTACAATGAGCAGTTCTTC. This sequence encodes CASSPQGLAGYNEQFF.

The rearrangement links TRBV9 to TRBJ1-1; possibly TRBD1 for D (6 bases). CDR1 is SGDLS and CDR2 is YYNGEE in the germline V gene. The V and J ends lost 0 bases and 6 bases respectively, with 15 bases between them. The CDR3 has 15 amino acids. CDR3 nucleotide sequence: TGTGCCAGCAGCGTAGATTTTGGACAGCCCGCTGAAGCTTTCTTT. It translates to CASSVDFGQPAEAFF.